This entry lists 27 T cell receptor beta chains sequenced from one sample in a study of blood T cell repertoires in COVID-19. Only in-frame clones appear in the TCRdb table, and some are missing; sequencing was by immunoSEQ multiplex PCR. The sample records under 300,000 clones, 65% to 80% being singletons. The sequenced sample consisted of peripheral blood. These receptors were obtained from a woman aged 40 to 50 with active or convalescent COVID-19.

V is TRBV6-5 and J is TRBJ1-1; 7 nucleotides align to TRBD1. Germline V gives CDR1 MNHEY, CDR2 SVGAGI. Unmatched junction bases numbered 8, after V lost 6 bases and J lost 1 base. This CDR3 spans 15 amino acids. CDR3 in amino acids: CASRWTGTTNTEAFF. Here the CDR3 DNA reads TGTGCCAGCAGATGGACAGGCACGACGAACACTGAAGCTTTCTTT.

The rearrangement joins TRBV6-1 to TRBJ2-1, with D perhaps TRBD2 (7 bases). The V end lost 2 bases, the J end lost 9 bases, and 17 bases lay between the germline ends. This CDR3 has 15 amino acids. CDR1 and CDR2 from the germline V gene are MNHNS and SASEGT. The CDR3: CASSELGGPDGEQFF. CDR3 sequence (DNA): TGTGCCAGCAGTGAATTGGGGGGGCCCGACGGTGAGCAGTTCTTC.

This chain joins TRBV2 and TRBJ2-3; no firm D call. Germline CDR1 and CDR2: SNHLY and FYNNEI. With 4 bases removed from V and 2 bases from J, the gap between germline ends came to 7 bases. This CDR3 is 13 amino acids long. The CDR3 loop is CASSVTATDTQYF. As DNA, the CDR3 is TGTGCCAGCAGTGTCACAGCCACAGATACGCAGTATTTT. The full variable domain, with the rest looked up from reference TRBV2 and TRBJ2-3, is EPEVTQTPSHQVTQMGQEVILRCVPISNHLYFYWYRQILGQKVEFLVSFYNNEISEKSEIFDDQFSVERPDGSNFTLKIRSTKLEDSAMYFCASSVTATDTQYFGPGTRLTVL.

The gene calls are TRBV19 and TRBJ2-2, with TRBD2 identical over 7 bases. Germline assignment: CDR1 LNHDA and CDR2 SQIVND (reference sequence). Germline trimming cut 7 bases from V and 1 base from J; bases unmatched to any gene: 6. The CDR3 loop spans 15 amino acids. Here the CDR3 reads CASIPAGRNTGELFF. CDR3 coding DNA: TGTGCCAGTATCCCAGCGGGGAGGAACACCGGGGAGCTGTTTTTT. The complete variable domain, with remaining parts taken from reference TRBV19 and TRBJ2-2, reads DGGITQSPKYLFRKEGQNVTLSCEQNLNHDAMYWYRQDPGQGLRLIYYSQIVNDFQKGDIAEGYSVSREKKESFPLTVTSAQKNPTAFYLCASIPAGRNTGELFFGEGSRLTVL.

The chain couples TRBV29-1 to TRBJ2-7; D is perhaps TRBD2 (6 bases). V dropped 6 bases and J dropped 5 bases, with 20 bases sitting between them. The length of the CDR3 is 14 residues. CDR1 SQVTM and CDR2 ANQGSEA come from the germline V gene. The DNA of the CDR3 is TGCAGCGTAAGGTTAGTGGCTAGCGTCGACGAGCAGTACTTC. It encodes CSVRLVASVDEQYF.

The CDR3 region is CASTTGVNTEAFF. As DNA, the CDR3 is TGTGCCTCTACAACAGGGGTGAACACTGAAGCTTTCTTT. The chain combines TRBV19 with TRBJ1-1; 7 bases are a match to TRBD1. The CDR3 loop spans 13 amino acids. Germline V lookup: CDR1 LNHDA, CDR2 SQIVND (reference sequence). Germline trimming cut 11 bases from V and 0 bases from J; bases unmatched to any gene: 6.

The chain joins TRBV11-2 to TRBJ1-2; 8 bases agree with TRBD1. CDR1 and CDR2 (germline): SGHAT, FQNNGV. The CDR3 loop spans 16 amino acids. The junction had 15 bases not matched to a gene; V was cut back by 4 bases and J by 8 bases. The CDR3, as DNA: TGTGCCAGCAGCTCCCTGCGGGGCAGGGGGCTGGGGGGCTACACCTTC. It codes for CASSSLRGRGLGGYTF. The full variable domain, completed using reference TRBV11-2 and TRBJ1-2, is EAGVAQSPRYKIIEKRQSVAFWCNPISGHATLYWYQQILGQGPKLLIQFQNNGVVDDSQLPKDRFSAERLKGVDSTLKIQPAKLEDSAVYLCASSSLRGRGLGGYTFGSGTRLTVV.

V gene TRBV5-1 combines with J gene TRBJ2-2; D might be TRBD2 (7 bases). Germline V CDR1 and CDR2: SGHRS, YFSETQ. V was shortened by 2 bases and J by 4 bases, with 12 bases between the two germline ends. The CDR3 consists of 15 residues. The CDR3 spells CASSLGGASTGELFF. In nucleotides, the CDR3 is TGCGCCAGCAGCTTAGGGGGGGCGAGCACCGGGGAGCTGTTTTTT.

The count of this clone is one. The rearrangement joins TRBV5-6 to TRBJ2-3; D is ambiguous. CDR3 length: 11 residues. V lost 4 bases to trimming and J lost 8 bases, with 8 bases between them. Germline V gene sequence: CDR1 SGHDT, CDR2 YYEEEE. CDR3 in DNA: TGTGCCAGCAGCGCTGCAGGTACGCAGTATTTT. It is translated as CASSAAGTQYF. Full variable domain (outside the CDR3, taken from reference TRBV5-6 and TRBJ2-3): DAGVTQSPTHLIKTRGQQVTLRCSPKSGHDTVSWYQQALGQGPQFIFQYYEEEERQRGNFPDRFSGHQFPNYSSELNVNALLLGDSALYLCASSAAGTQYFGPGTRLTVL.

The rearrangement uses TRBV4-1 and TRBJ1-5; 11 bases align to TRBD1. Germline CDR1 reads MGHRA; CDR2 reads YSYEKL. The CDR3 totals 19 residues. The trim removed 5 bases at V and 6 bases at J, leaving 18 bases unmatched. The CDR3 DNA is TGCGCCAGCAGCTCAACGGGGGGACAGGGGGGTTCGGTAGTTCAGCCCCAGCATTTT. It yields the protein CASSSTGGQGGSVVQPQHF.

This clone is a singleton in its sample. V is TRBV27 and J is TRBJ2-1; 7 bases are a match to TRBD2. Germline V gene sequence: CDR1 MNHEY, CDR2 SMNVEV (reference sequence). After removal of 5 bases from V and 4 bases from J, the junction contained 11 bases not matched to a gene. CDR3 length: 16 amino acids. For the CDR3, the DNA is TGTGCCAGCAGTCCCTCTAGCGGTGGAGTGTACAATGAGCAGTTCTTC. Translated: CASSPSSGGVYNEQFF.

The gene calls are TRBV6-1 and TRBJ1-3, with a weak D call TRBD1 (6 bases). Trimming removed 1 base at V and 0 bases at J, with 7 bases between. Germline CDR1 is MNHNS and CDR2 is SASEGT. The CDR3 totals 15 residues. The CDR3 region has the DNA TGTGCCAGCAGTGAAGAACAGGGCTCTGGAAACACCATATATTTT. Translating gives CASSEEQGSGNTIYF.

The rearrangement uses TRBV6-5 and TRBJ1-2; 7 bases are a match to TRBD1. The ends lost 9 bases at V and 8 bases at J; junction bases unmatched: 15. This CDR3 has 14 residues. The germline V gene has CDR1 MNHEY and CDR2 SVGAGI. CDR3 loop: CASLRQGALPGYTF. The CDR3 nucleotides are TGTGCCAGTTTGCGACAGGGAGCCTTGCCGGGCTACACCTTC.

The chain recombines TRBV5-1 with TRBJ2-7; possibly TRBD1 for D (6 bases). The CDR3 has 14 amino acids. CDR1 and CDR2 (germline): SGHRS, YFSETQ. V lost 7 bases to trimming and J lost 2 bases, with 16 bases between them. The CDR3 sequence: CASLRQGLPYEQYV. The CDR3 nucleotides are TGCGCCAGCCTCCGGCAGGGGCTCCCCTACGAGCAGTACGTC.

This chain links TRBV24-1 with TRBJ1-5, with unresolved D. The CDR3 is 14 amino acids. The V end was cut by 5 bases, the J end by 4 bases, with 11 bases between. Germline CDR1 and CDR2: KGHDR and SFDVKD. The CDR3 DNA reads TGTGCCACCAGTGGGGCACAGCTAAATCAGCCCCAGCATTTT. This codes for CATSGAQLNQPQHF.

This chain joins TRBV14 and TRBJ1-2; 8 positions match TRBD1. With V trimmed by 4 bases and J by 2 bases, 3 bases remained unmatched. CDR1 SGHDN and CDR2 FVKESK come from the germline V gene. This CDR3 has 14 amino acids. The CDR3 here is CASSPTGVNYGYTF. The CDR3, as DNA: TGTGCCAGCAGCCCGACAGGGGTAAACTATGGCTACACCTTC.

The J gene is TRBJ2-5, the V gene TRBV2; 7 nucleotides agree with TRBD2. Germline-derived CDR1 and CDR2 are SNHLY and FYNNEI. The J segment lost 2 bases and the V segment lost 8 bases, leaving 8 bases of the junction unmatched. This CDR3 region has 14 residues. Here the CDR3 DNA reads TGTGCCAGCCACCTTGGGCGGGGGCAAGAGACCCAGTACTTC. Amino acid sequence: CASHLGRGQETQYF.

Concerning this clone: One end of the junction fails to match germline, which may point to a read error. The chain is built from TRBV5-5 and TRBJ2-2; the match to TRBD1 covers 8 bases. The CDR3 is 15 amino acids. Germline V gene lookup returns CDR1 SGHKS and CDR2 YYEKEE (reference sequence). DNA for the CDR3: TGTGCCAGCAGGTTGGACAGGGCAAACACCGGGGAGCTGTTTTTT. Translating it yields CASRLDRANTGELFF.

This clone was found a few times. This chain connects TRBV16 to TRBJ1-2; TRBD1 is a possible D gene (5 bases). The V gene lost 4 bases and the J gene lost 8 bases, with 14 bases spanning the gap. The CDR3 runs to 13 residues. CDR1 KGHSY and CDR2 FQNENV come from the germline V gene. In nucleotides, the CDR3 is TGTGCCAGCAGCCCGTTCCGGACACAGGGCTACACCTTC. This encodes CASSPFRTQGYTF.

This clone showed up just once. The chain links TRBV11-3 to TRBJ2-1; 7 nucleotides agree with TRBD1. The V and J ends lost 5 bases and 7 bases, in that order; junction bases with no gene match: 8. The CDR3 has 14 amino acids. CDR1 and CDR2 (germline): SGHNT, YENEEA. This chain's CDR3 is CASSQGVSENEQFF. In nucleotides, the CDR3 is TGTGCCAGCAGCCAGGGGGTTAGCGAGAATGAGCAGTTCTTC.

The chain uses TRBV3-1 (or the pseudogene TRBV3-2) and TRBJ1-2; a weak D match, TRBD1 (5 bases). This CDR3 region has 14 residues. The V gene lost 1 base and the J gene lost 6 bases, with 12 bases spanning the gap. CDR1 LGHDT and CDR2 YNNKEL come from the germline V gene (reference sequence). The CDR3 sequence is CASSQVNQGNGYTF. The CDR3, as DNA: TGTGCCAGCAGCCAAGTGAATCAGGGTAATGGCTACACCTTC.

The CDR3 loop reads CASTSGRGYEQYF. The CDR3 coding sequence is TGTGCCAGTACCTCGGGGAGGGGTTACGAGCAGTACTTC. The chain carries TRBV19 and TRBJ2-7; TRBD2 aligns across 7 bases. Germline CDR1 reads LNHDA; CDR2 reads SQIVND (reference sequence). V shed 7 bases, J shed 4 bases, and the junction held 7 bases outside the gene matches. This CDR3 comprises 13 residues.

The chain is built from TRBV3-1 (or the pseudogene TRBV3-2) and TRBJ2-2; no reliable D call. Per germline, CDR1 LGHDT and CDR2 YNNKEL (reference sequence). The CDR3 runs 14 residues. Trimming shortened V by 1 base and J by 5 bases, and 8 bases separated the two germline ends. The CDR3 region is CASSQGRITGELFF. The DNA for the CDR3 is TGTGCCAGCAGCCAAGGGAGAATAACCGGGGAGCTGTTTTTT.

CDR3 DNA sequence: TGTGCCAGCAGCTTGGGGGCCGGAGGATTCGAAAAACTGTTTTTT. Translated: CASSLGAGGFEKLFF. The chain carries TRBV5-6 and TRBJ1-4; the D is unclear. The CDR3 length is 15 residues. V lost 0 bases to trimming and J lost 8 bases, with 14 bases between them. Germline values: CDR1 SGHDT, CDR2 YYEEEE.

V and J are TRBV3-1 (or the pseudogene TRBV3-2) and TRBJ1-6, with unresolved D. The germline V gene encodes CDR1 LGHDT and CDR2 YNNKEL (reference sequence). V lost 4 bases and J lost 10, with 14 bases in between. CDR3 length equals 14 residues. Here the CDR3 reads CASSPTGRFSPLHF. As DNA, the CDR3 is TGTGCCAGCAGCCCCACGGGGAGGTTCTCACCCCTCCACTTT.

The chain's CDR3 is CASSLAASGGASYNEQFF. CDR3 bases: TGTGCCAGCAGCTTAGCCGCTAGCGGGGGGGCATCCTACAATGAGCAGTTCTTC. V and J are TRBV7-6 and TRBJ2-1, with 12 positions matching TRBD2. V shed 0 bases, J shed 1 base, and the junction held 4 bases outside the gene matches. Per germline, CDR1 SGHVS and CDR2 FNYEAQ. The CDR3 loop spans 18 amino acids.

CDR3 in amino acids: CASSTHPGTVSYEQYF. CDR3 sequence (DNA): TGTGCCAGCAGCACCCACCCCGGGACAGTGTCCTACGAGCAGTACTTC. V and J are TRBV9 and TRBJ2-7, with 7 positions matching TRBD1. V lost 4 bases and J lost 1; bases outside the gene matches: 11. This CDR3 has 16 residues. CDR1 and CDR2 from the germline V gene are SGDLS and YYNGEE. The full variable domain, rest sourced from reference TRBV9 and TRBJ2-7, is DSGVTQTPKHLITATGQRVTLRCSPRSGDLSVYWYQQSLDQGLQFLIQYYNGEERAKGNILERFSAQQFPDLHSELNLSSLELGDSALYFCASSTHPGTVSYEQYFGPGTRLTVT.